This record looks at one T cell receptor (beta chain) sequence and its context. The antigen is not known. This sample is part of a study of cytomegalovirus exposure and HLA in healthy donors. Germline lookup yields CDR1 WSHSY and CDR2 SAAADI. There are 13 residues in the CDR3. V was pared by 6 bases and J by 6 bases, with 14 bases between. Researchers ran the PCR with 60 Vbeta and 13 Jbeta primers. Clones were sequenced by immunoSEQ multiplex PCR, and TCRdb holds only the in-frame ones, with some missing. The sample comprises more than 95,000 clones, about 83% of which are singletons, and roughly 3.5% rests with the top ten. Findings and caveats of the study: In a later analysis, a missense DCLRE1C variant was linked to TCR beta V- and J-gene trimming. Rare TCR sequences predominated, though certain public TCRs were found in many donors.

This sequence joins TRBV10-2 and TRBJ1-2; D call uncertain. Sequencing was done on a sample of PBMCs. The clonotype comes from a woman between 35 and 50 years old in good health and CMV-seropositive. The CDR3, as DNA: TGCGCCAGCAGCCCCGGCCGGGTGGATGGCTACACCTTC. Protein: CASSPGRVDGYTF.